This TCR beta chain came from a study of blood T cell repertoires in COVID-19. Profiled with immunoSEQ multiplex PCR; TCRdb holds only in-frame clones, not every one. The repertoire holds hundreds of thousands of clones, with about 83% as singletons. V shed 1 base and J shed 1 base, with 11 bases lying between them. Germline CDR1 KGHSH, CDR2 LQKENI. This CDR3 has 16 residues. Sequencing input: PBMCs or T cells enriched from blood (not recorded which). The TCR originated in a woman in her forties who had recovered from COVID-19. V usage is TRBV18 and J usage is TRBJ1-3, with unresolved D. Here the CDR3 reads CASSPRADLSGNTIYF. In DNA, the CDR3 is TGTGCCAGCTCACCACGAGCGGACTTATCTGGAAACACCATATATTTT.